This T cell receptor (beta chain) emerged from a study of blood T cells in healthy people across ages. Overall study results and limits: Whereas aged donors had fewer naive CD4+ cells, long-lived donors had more of them and higher diversity. The study could not conclusively compare naive and antigen-experienced cells, given its unsorted PBMCs.

PCR was performed a second time for roughly 6 to 12 cycles using a sample-barcoded 5' primer and a J-beta primer mix. One entry per CDR3 protein, called by TCRdb with MiXCR from the 5' RACE reads. The data show nearly 800,000 distinct CDR3 sequences, more than 55% seen once. In the case of this clonotype: Its antigen remains unidentified.

The CDR3 contains 13 residues. CDR1 MNHEY and CDR2 SMNVEV come from the germline V gene (reference sequence). V dropped 11 bases and J dropped 10; count of bases not matched to a gene: 14. The source is a man in his forties or fifties in good health. The gene calls are TRBV27 and TRBJ2-1, with 7 bases fitting TRBD1. Input material: blood. The CDR3 sequence is CAGGLSTGVEQFF. CDR3 nucleotide sequence: TGTGCCGGCGGTCTATCCACAGGGGTCGAGCAGTTCTTC.